Shown below are 32 T cell receptor beta chains from a single sample sequenced in a study of CD8+CD57+ T cells in acquired aplastic anemia. Genomic DNA, serving as template, underwent TCR beta VDJ and CDR3 profiling. TCRdb reanalysed the reads using MiXCR and keeps one entry per CDR3 protein. The sample comprises 160,000 or so distinct CDR3 sequences, around 48% of which are singletons, and about 1% rests with the top ten. Before being chosen for sequencing, patients had shown CD8+CD57+ cell expansion by flow cytometry. Material: sorted CD4+, CD8+, or CD8+CD57+ T cells (not recorded which) from PBMCs. All receptors derive from a human donor with aplastic anemia.

The gene calls are TRBV19 and TRBJ1-5; a possible D gene is TRBD1 (5 bases). V was cut by 9 bases and J by 3 bases, with 18 bases left in between. CDR1 is LNHDA, CDR2 SQIVND, per germline (reference sequence). The CDR3 runs 15 residues. The CDR3 loop is CASHLGQGYNQPQHF. CDR3 nucleotide sequence: TGTGCCAGCCATCTTGGACAAGGTTACAATCAGCCCCAGCATTTT.

The chain has TRBV27 and TRBJ2-1, with a possible D match to TRBD1 (5 bases). Between the trimmed V and J ends, which lost 0 bases and 7 bases, there was a span of 13 bases. This CDR3 has 15 amino acids. Germline V gene sequence: CDR1 MNHEY, CDR2 SMNVEV (reference sequence). Written as DNA, the CDR3 is TGTGCCAGCAGTTTATCAAGGGGATTGTTAAATGAGCAGTTCTTC. Protein product: CASSLSRGLLNEQFF.

This clonotype was observed many times. The CDR3 loop reads CAIRTSGGAENEQFF. CDR3 nucleotide sequence: TGTGCCATCAGAACTAGCGGGGGGGCCGAAAATGAGCAGTTCTTC. The chain is built from TRBV10-3 and TRBJ2-1, with 13 bases that match TRBD2. V shed 6 bases, J shed 7 bases, and the junction held 6 bases outside the gene matches. This CDR3 has 15 residues. Germline CDR1 reads ENHRY; CDR2 reads SYGVKD.

This clonotype has just a few counts. The J gene is TRBJ1-2, the V gene TRBV7-9; D gene ambiguous. The V gene lost 1 base and the J gene lost 6 bases, with 9 bases spanning the gap. Germline V CDR1 and CDR2: SEHNR, FQNEAQ (reference sequence). The CDR3 is 13 residues long. CDR3 DNA: TGTGCCAGCAGCTTAGTAGGACTAAATGGCTACACCTTC. This encodes CASSLVGLNGYTF.

V and J are TRBV7-2 and TRBJ2-7, with D perhaps matching TRBD1 (5 bases). The V gene's germline CDR1 is SGHTA and CDR2 FQGNSA. This CDR3 has 13 residues. Trimming took 5 bases from V and 3 from J, leaving 11 bases between them. The chain's CDR3 is CASSKDTGYEQYF. CDR3 nucleotides: TGTGCCAGCAGCAAGGACACGGGCTACGAGCAGTACTTC.

The chain employs TRBV11-1 and TRBJ1-3, with a weak D call TRBD1 (5 bases). Germline lookup yields CDR1 SGHAT and CDR2 FQDESV (reference sequence). With 5 bases removed from V and 3 bases from J, the gap between germline ends came to 23 bases. The CDR3 length is 18 residues. This chain's CDR3 is CASSLLRRGKRSGNTIYF. The CDR3 DNA follows: TGTGCCAGCAGCCTTTTGCGCCGGGGGAAAAGGAGTGGAAACACCATATATTTT.

This chain connects TRBV11-2 to TRBJ2-2; TRBD2 agrees at 11 bases. This CDR3 contains 15 residues. Germline V gives CDR1 SGHAT, CDR2 FQNNGV. The V gene end was trimmed by 5 bases and the J gene end by 5 bases; junction bases not matched to a gene: 4. The CDR3 DNA reads TGTGCCAGCAGCACTAGCGGGGGCAGTACCGGGGAGCTGTTTTTT. Amino acids: CASSTSGGSTGELFF.

This clonotype was found once. The chain combines TRBV2 with TRBJ2-3, with D perhaps matching TRBD2 (6 bases). This CDR3 is built from 15 residues. Per germline, CDR1 SNHLY and CDR2 FYNNEI. Trimming took off 7 bases at V and 1 base at J, with 15 bases between the two ends. The CDR3 DNA follows: TGTGCCAGCATTTTAGTAGAGCGGGGCACAGATACGCAGTATTTT. Encoded protein: CASILVERGTDTQYF.

The CDR3 DNA follows: TGTGCCAGCAGTTTAGCGGGGGCGAGCTCCTACGAGCAGTACTTC. It encodes CASSLAGASSYEQYF. The J gene is TRBJ2-7, the V gene TRBV12-3 or TRBV12-4, with D perhaps TRBD1 (6 bases). The CDR3 loop spans 15 amino acids. V was cut by 0 bases and J by 0 bases, with 9 bases left in between.

The chain is built from TRBV7-6 and TRBJ2-7, with D perhaps TRBD1 or TRBD2 (5 bases each). Germline V gene lookup returns CDR1 SGHVS and CDR2 FNYEAQ. The V and J ends lost 4 bases and 6 bases respectively, with 16 bases between them. The CDR3 extends over 14 amino acids. This chain's CDR3 is CASSSTGATAEQYF. The CDR3 region has the DNA TGTGCCAGCAGCTCCACCGGGGCCACCGCCGAGCAGTACTTC.

The table lists this clonotype with many counts. The rearrangement uses TRBV7-3 and TRBJ2-7; 7 bases match TRBD2. The CDR3 has 16 residues. The junction had 8 bases not matched to a gene; V was cut back by 3 bases and J by 0 bases. Germline V gene data show CDR1 as SGHTA and CDR2 as FQGTGA. The CDR3 loop is CASSFNGRGSSYEQYF. The CDR3 nucleotides read TGTGCCAGCAGCTTTAATGGGCGGGGGAGCTCCTACGAGCAGTACTTC. Looking up the rest from reference TRBV7-3 and TRBJ2-7 gives the full variable domain: GAGVSQTPSNKVTEKGKYVELRCDPISGHTALYWYRQSLGQGPEFLIYFQGTGAADDSGLPNDRFFAVRPEGSVSTLKIQRTERGDSAVYLCASSFNGRGSSYEQYFGPGTRLTVT.

The chain couples TRBV15 to TRBJ2-1, with TRBD2 identical over 12 bases. The V gene's germline CDR1 is LNHNV and CDR2 YYDKDF (reference sequence). CDR3 length: 16 amino acids. The V segment lost 6 bases and the J segment 7 bases; nucleotides outside the gene matches: 10. This CDR3 reads CATRLTSGGRLNEQFF. CDR3 DNA: TGTGCCACCAGACTCACTAGCGGGGGGCGGTTGAATGAGCAGTTCTTC. Combining the CDR3 with reference TRBV15 and TRBJ2-1 gives the whole variable domain DAMVIQNPRYQVTQFGKPVTLSCSQTLNHNVMYWYQQKSSQAPKLLFHYYDKDFNNEADTPDNFQSRRPNTSFCFLDIRSPGLGDTAMYLCATRLTSGGRLNEQFFGPGTRLTVL.

This chain links TRBV20-1 with TRBJ2-7; 8 nucleotides line up with TRBD1. The germline gives CDR1 DFQATT, CDR2 SNEGSKA (reference sequence). V was clipped by 6 bases and J by 7 bases; unmatched bases: 11. The CDR3 extends over 13 amino acids. The CDR3 DNA follows: TGCAGTGCCAGCTCACCAACAGGGGGAGAGCAGTACTTC. Translated: CSASSPTGGEQYF.

This sequence joins TRBV29-1 and TRBJ1-1, with a tentative D call TRBD1 (5 bases). Trimming cost V 8 bases and J 4 bases, with 17 bases left between them. The V gene's germline CDR1 is SQVTM and CDR2 ANQGSEA. The CDR3 contains 13 residues. The CDR3 DNA reads TGCAGCCTTGGGGCGAGGGCTAGCACTGAAGCTTTCTTT. Encoded protein: CSLGARASTEAFF.

The table lists this clonotype with many counts. This rearrangement joins TRBV6-1 to TRBJ2-7; either TRBD1 or TRBD2 may supply D (6 bases each). V lost 4 bases, J lost 6 bases, and 13 bases lay in between. Germline values: CDR1 MNHNS, CDR2 SASEGT. The CDR3 has 13 residues. The CDR3 spells CASSVDGGREQYF. CDR3 in DNA: TGTGCCAGCAGTGTTGATGGGGGGCGCGAGCAGTACTTC.

For this clonotype: With a much larger clone just one base away, this may be a read error. The chain is built from TRBV11-2 and TRBJ1-3; no clear D gene. The CDR3 sequence is 19 residues long. The germline gives CDR1 SGHAT, CDR2 FQNNGV. V was trimmed by 1 base and J by 8 bases, leaving 27 bases between them. CDR3 loop: CASSLGREPRLRRGDTIYF. The CDR3 DNA sequence: TGTGCCAGCAGCTTAGGGAGGGAACCACGATTACGGAGAGGAGACACCATATATTTT.

The gene calls are TRBV10-2 and TRBJ1-2, with a tentative D call TRBD1 (6 bases). V was pared by 8 bases and J by 6 bases, with 16 bases between. This CDR3 contains 13 residues. Germline V CDR1 and CDR2: WSHSY, SAAADI. The CDR3 region has the DNA TGCGCCAGCGGGGGCATGGGGCTGGATGGCTACACCTTC. It translates to CASGGMGLDGYTF.

Note on this clonotype: A much larger clone differs from this one at a single base, so this may be a read error. J is TRBJ2-1 and V is TRBV11-2; no reliable D call. CDR1 and CDR2 from the germline V gene are SGHAT and FQNNGV. V lost 6 bases, J lost 3 bases, and 6 bases lay in between. This CDR3 spans 12 amino acids. This CDR3 reads CASRMDYNEQFF. For the CDR3, the DNA is TGTGCCAGCAGAATGGACTACAATGAGCAGTTCTTC. Full variable domain (missing parts from reference TRBV11-2 and TRBJ2-1): EAGVAQSPRYKIIEKRQSVAFWCNPISGHATLYWYQQILGQGPKLLIQFQNNGVVDDSQLPKDRFSAERLKGVDSTLKIQPAKLEDSAVYLCASRMDYNEQFFGPGTRLTVL.

Ten or more counts support this clonotype. The gene calls are TRBV7-9 and TRBJ2-1; 7 nucleotides agree with TRBD1. Germline V gene lookup returns CDR1 SEHNR and CDR2 FQNEAQ (reference sequence). This CDR3 comprises 14 residues. The trim removed 3 bases at V and 6 bases at J, leaving 5 bases unmatched. The CDR3 loop is CASSFGTDLNEQFF. CDR3 nucleotides: TGTGCCAGCAGCTTTGGGACAGACCTCAATGAGCAGTTCTTC.

There are many counts of this clonotype. CDR3 nucleotides: TGTGCCAGCAGCCAGGGACAGGGACGTACTAATGAAAAACTGTTTTTT. This codes for CASSQGQGRTNEKLFF. The rearrangement links TRBV7-6 to TRBJ1-4; 9 nucleotides line up with TRBD1. Trimming cost V 5 bases and J 2 bases; bases outside gene matches: 6. The CDR3 spans 16 residues. Germline CDR1 reads SGHVS; CDR2 reads FNYEAQ.

This chain connects TRBV7-3 to TRBJ1-1; D ambiguous. Germline V CDR1 and CDR2: SGHTA, FQGTGA. Trimming shortened V by 4 bases and J by 4 bases, and 10 bases separated the two germline ends. The CDR3 is made up of 13 amino acids. DNA of the CDR3: TGTGCCAGCAGCTCTACCGGGTCCACTGAAGCTTTCTTT. Amino acid sequence: CASSSTGSTEAFF. The full variable domain, rest sourced from reference TRBV7-3 and TRBJ1-1, is GAGVSQTPSNKVTEKGKYVELRCDPISGHTALYWYRQSLGQGPEFLIYFQGTGAADDSGLPNDRFFAVRPEGSVSTLKIQRTERGDSAVYLCASSSTGSTEAFFGQGTRLTVV.

The chain has TRBV5-5 and TRBJ2-7, with 8 bases matching TRBD1. The CDR3 has 14 residues. The V gene end was trimmed by 4 bases and the J gene end by 7 bases; junction bases not matched to a gene: 10. The germline gives CDR1 SGHKS, CDR2 YYEKEE (reference sequence). The CDR3 loop reads CASSGGQGPREQYF. Written as DNA, the CDR3 is TGTGCCAGCAGCGGCGGACAGGGCCCAAGGGAGCAGTACTTC.

The V gene is TRBV9, the J gene TRBJ1-1, with D maybe TRBD1 (6 bases). The CDR3 loop spans 16 amino acids. In germline, CDR1 is SGDLS, CDR2 YYNGEE. Between the trimmed V and J ends, which lost 0 bases and 1 base, there was a span of 13 bases. The CDR3 DNA sequence: TGTGCCAGCAGCGTAGTACCGGGACAACCGAACACTGAAGCTTTCTTT. It yields the protein CASSVVPGQPNTEAFF. Looking up the rest from reference TRBV9 and TRBJ1-1 gives the full variable domain: DSGVTQTPKHLITATGQRVTLRCSPRSGDLSVYWYQQSLDQGLQFLIQYYNGEERAKGNILERFSAQQFPDLHSELNLSSLELGDSALYFCASSVVPGQPNTEAFFGQGTRLTVV.

In its sample, this clonotype was seen many times. The DNA for the CDR3 is TGTGCCAGCAGCCCCGGGACCAACAATGAGCAGTTCTTC. This codes for CASSPGTNNEQFF. J is TRBJ2-1 and V is TRBV7-8, with D perhaps being TRBD1 or TRBD2 (5 bases each). Germline assignment: CDR1 SGHVS and CDR2 FQNEAQ. This CDR3 has 13 residues. V gave up 5 bases and J gave up 5 bases, with 10 bases separating them.

The V gene is TRBV5-4, the J gene TRBJ1-3; D not resolved. This CDR3 is 18 amino acids long. Germline lookup yields CDR1 SGHNT and CDR2 YYREEE (reference sequence). The germline V and J ends were trimmed by 0 bases and 2 bases, with 18 bases remaining between them. CDR3 residues: CASSLAVSGGPTGNTIYF. CDR3 DNA sequence: TGTGCCAGCAGCTTGGCCGTTAGCGGAGGACCCACTGGAAACACCATATATTTT.

This clonotype was seen a handful of times. The chain couples TRBV24-1 to TRBJ2-5, with TRBD2 matching 9 bases. Germline CDR1 KGHDR, CDR2 SFDVKD. This CDR3 comprises 14 residues. After removal of 4 bases from V and 4 bases from J, the junction contained 3 bases not matched to a gene. CDR3 amino acids: CATSDAGGRETQYF. The CDR3, as DNA: TGTGCCACCAGTGACGCGGGGGGGCGAGAGACCCAGTACTTC.

CDR3: CASSDPGLAERDTQYF. In nucleotides, the CDR3 is TGTGCCAGCAGTGACCCGGGACTAGCGGAGAGAGATACGCAGTATTTT. The chain uses TRBV25-1 and TRBJ2-3; 11 bases match TRBD2. Germline CDR1 reads MGHDK; CDR2 reads SYGVNS. Unmatched junction bases numbered 7, after V lost 3 bases and J lost 5 bases. The CDR3 is 16 amino acids.

This clonotype was counted ten times or more. The rearrangement uses TRBV2 and TRBJ1-1; possible D gene TRBD1, 6 bases. V was trimmed by 4 bases and J by 11 bases, leaving 14 bases between them. The CDR3 loop spans 12 amino acids. The germline CDR1 and CDR2 sequences are SNHLY and FYNNEI. The DNA of the CDR3 is TGTGCCAGCAGTGGTGAGGGGGGGGGGGCTTTCTTT. This gives the protein CASSGEGGGAFF.

CDR3 nucleotides: TGTGCCAGCAGCTCGGGACTAGCGGGGGGCACAGATACGCAGTATTTT. Residues: CASSSGLAGGTDTQYF. The chain has TRBV11-2 and TRBJ2-3; TRBD2 aligns across 14 bases. Germline trimming cut 4 bases from V and 1 base from J; bases unmatched to any gene: 1. CDR1 is SGHAT and CDR2 is FQNNGV in the germline V gene. The CDR3 is made up of 16 amino acids.

A note on this clonotype: The conserved phenylalanine or tryptophan normally closing the CDR3 is absent here, so this likely arose from a read error. The CDR3 sequence is CASRLGSGTEAFL. Written as DNA, the CDR3 is TGTGCCAGTAGGTTAGGGAGCGGGACTGAAGCTTTCCTT. V and J are TRBV19 and TRBJ1-1, with unresolved D. With 6 bases removed from V and 5 bases from J, the gap between germline ends came to 13 bases. CDR3 length: 13 amino acids. Germline CDR1 LNHDA, CDR2 SQIVND (reference sequence).

The V gene is TRBV2, the J gene TRBJ1-2; D is unclear. Trimming pared 3 bases from V and 0 bases from J, leaving 11 bases between. CDR1 SNHLY and CDR2 FYNNEI come from the germline V gene. The length of the CDR3 is 15 residues. In nucleotides, the CDR3 is TGTGCCAGCAGTGAGTACTTGGGGACTAACTATGGCTACACCTTC. This gives the protein CASSEYLGTNYGYTF.

This chain connects TRBV19 to TRBJ1-5; TRBD1 might be the D (6 bases). CDR1 is LNHDA and CDR2 is SQIVND in the germline V gene (reference sequence). The CDR3 has 13 amino acids. The germline V and J ends were trimmed by 8 bases and 5 bases, with 13 bases remaining between them. This chain's CDR3 is CASGDIADQPQHF. The DNA for the CDR3 is TGTGCCAGTGGGGACATAGCCGATCAGCCCCAGCATTTT.